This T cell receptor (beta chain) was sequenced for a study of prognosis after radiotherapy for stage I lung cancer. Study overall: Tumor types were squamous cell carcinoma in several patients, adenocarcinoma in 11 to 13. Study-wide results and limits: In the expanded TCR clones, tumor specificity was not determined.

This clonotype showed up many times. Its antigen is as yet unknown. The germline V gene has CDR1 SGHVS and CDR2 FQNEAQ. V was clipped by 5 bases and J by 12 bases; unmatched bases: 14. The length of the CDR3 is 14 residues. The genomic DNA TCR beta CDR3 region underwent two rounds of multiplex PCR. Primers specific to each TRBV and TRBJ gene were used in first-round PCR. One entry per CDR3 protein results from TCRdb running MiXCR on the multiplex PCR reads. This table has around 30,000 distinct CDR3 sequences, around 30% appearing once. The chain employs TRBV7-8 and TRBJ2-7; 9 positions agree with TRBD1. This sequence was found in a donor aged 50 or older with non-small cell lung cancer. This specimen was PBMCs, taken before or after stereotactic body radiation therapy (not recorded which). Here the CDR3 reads CASSPPTGGGMLYF. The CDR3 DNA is TGTGCCAGCAGCCCCCCGACAGGGGGGGGGATGCTGTACTTC.